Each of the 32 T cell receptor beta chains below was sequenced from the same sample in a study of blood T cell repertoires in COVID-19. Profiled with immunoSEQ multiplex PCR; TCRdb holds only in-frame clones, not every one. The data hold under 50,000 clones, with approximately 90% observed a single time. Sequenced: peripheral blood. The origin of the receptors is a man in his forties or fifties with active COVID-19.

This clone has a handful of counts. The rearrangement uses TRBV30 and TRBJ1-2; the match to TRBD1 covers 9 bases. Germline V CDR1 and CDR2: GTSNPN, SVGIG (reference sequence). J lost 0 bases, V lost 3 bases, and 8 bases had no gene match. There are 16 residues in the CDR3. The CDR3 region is CAWSRDRVGANYGYTF. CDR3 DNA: TGTGCCTGGAGCCGGGACAGGGTAGGCGCTAACTATGGCTACACCTTC.

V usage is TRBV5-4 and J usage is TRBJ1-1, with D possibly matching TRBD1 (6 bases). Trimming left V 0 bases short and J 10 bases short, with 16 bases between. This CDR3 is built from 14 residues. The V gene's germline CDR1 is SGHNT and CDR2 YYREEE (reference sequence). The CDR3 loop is CASSLDPGAGVAFF. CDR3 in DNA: TGTGCCAGCAGCTTGGATCCGGGGGCGGGGGTAGCTTTCTTT.

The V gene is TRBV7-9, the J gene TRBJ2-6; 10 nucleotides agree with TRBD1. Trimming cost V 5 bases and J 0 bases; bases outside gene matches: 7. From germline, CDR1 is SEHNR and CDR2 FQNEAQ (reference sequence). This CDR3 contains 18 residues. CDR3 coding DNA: TGTGCCAGCAGCCAAAGGGACAGGGGCCTCTCTGGGGCCAACGTCCTGACTTTC. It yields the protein CASSQRDRGLSGANVLTF.

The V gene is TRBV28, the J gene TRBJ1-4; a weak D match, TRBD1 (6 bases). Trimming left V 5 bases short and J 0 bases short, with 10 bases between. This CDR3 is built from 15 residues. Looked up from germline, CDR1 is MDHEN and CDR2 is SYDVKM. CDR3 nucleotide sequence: TGTGCCAGCAGTATTCACAGGGCAACTAATGAAAAACTGTTTTTT. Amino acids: CASSIHRATNEKLFF.

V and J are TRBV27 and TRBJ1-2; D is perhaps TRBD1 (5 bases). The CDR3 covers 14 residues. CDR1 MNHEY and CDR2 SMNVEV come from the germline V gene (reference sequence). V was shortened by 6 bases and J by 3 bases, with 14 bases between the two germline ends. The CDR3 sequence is CASRYRPWDYGYTF. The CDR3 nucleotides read TGTGCCAGCAGGTACAGGCCCTGGGACTATGGCTACACCTTC.

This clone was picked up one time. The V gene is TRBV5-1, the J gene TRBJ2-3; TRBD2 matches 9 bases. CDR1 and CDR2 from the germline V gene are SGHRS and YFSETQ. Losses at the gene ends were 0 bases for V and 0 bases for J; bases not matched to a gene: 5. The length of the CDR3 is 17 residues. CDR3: CASSLGLAEVSTDTQYF. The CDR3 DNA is TGCGCCAGCAGCTTGGGACTAGCGGAAGTCAGCACAGATACGCAGTATTTT.

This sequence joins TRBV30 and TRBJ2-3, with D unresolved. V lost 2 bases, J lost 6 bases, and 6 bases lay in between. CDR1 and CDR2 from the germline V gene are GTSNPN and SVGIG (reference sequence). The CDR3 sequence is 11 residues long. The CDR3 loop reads CAWSRWDTQYF. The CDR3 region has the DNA TGTGCCTGGAGTCGGTGGGATACGCAGTATTTT.

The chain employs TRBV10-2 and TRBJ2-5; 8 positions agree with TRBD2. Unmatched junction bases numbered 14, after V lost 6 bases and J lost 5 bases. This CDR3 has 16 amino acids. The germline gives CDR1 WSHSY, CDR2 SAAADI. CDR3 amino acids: CASRDQGSSGMETQYF. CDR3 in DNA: TGCGCCAGCAGGGATCAAGGTAGTAGCGGGATGGAGACCCAGTACTTC.

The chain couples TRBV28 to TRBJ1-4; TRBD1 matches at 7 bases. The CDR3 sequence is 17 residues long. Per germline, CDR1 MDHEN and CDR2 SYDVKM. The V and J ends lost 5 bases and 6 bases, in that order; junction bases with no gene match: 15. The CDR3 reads CASSSLFGQVFYEKLFF. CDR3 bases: TGTGCCAGCAGTAGCCTTTTTGGACAGGTTTTTTATGAAAAACTGTTTTTT.

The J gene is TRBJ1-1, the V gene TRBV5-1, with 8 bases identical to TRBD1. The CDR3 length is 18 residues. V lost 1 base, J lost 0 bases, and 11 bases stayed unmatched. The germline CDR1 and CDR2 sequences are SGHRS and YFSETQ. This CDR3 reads CASSLRMGQEGVNTEAFF. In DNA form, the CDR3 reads TGCGCCAGCAGCTTGCGGATGGGACAGGAAGGGGTGAACACTGAAGCTTTCTTT.

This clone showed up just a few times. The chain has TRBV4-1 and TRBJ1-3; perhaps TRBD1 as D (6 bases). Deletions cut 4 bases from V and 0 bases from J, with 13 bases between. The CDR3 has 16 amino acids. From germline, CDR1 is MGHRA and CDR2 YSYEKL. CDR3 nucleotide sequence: TGCGCCAGCAGCCCTTCCGGACAGCTCTCTGGAAACACCATATATTTT. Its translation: CASSPSGQLSGNTIYF.

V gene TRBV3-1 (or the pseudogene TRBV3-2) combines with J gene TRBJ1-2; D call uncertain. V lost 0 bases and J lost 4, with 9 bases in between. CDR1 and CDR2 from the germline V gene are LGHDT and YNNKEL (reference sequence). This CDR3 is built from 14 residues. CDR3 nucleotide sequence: TGTGCCAGCAGCCAAGATGGCGGTATCTATGGCTACACCTTC. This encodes CASSQDGGIYGYTF.

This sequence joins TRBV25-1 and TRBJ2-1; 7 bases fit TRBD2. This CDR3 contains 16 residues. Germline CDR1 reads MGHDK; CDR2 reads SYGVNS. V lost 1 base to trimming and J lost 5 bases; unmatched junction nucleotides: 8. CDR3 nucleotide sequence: TGTGCCAGCAGTGAATCCGGTGGGAGGGCTAACAATGAGCAGTTCTTC. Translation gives CASSESGGRANNEQFF.

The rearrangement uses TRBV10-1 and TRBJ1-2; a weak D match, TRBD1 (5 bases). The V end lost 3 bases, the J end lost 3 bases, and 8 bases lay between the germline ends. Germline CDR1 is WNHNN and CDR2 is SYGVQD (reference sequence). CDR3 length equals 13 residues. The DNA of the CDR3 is TGCGCCAGCAGTGAAGGCAGGGACTATGGCTACACCTTC. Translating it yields CASSEGRDYGYTF.

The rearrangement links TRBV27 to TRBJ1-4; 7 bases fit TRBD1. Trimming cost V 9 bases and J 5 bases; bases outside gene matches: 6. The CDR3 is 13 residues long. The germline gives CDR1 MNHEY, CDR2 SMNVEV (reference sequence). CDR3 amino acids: CASRQGPNEKLFF. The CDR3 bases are TGTGCCAGTCGACAGGGCCCCAATGAAAAACTGTTTTTT.

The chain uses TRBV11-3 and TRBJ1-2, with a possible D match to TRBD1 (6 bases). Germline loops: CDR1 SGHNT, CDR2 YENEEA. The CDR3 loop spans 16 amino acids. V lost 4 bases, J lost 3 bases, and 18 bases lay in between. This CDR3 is CASSSEGRGGDYGYTF. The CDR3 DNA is TGTGCCAGCAGCTCCGAGGGTAGGGGGGGCGACTATGGCTACACCTTC.

The CDR3, as DNA: TGTGCCAGCAGGGCAGGGGCTTCTGGAAACACCATATATTTT. It translates to CASRAGASGNTIYF. This rearrangement joins TRBV2 to TRBJ1-3, with D possibly TRBD1 on 6 matching bases. V lost 6 bases and J 1 base, leaving 10 bases between the germline ends. CDR3 length: 14 amino acids. Looked up from germline, CDR1 is SNHLY and CDR2 is FYNNEI.

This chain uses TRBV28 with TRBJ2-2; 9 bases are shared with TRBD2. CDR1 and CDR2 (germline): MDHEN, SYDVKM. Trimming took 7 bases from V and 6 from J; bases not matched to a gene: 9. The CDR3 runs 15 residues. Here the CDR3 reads CASTRWAGGAGELFF. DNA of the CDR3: TGTGCCAGCACCCGATGGGCGGGAGGGGCCGGGGAGCTGTTTTTT.

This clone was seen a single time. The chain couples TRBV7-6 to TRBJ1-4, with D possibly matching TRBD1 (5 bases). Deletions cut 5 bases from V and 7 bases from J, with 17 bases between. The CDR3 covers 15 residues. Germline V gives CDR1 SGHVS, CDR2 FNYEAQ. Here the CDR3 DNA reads TGTGCCAGCAGCCAAAGTCAGGGAAGGGGTGAAAAACTGTTTTTT. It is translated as CASSQSQGRGEKLFF. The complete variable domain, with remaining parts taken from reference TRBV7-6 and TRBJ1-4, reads GAGVSQSPRYKVTKRGQDVALRCDPISGHVSLYWYRQALGQGPEFLTYFNYEAQQDKSGLPNDRFSAERPEGSISTLTIQRTEQRDSAMYRCASSQSQGRGEKLFFGSGTQLSVL.

The CDR3 coding sequence is TGTGCCAGCAGTGAGGTGTCACGGGTCTATGGCTACACCTTC. Amino acids: CASSEVSRVYGYTF. This chain connects TRBV2 to TRBJ1-2; no firm D call. The CDR3 spans 14 residues. V shed 3 bases and J shed 4 bases, with 12 bases lying between them. The germline CDR1 and CDR2 sequences are SNHLY and FYNNEI.

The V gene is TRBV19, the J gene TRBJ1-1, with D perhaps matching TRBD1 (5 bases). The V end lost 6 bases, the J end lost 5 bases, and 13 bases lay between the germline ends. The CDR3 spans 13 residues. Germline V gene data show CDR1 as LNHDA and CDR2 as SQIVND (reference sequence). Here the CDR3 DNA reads TGTGCCAGTAGCACATCGACAGAAACTGAAGCTTTCTTT. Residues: CASSTSTETEAFF.

CDR3 sequence reads: CASSLLWRDGGHEQFF. CDR3 DNA sequence: TGTGCCAGCAGCTTACTATGGCGGGATGGTGGGCATGAGCAGTTCTTC. The chain recombines TRBV7-3 with TRBJ2-1; a weak D match, TRBD2 (6 bases). Germline V gene sequence: CDR1 SGHTA, CDR2 FQGTGA. There are 16 residues in the CDR3. Trimming removed 2 bases from V and 8 bases from J, with 19 bases in between. Full variable domain (rest looked up from reference TRBV7-3 and TRBJ2-1): GAGVSQTPSNKVTEKGKYVELRCDPISGHTALYWYRQSLGQGPEFLIYFQGTGAADDSGLPNDRFFAVRPEGSVSTLKIQRTERGDSAVYLCASSLLWRDGGHEQFFGPGTRLTVL.

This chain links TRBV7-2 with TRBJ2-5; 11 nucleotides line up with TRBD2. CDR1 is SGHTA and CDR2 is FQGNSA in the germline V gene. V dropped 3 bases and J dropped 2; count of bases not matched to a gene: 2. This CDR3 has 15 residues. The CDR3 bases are TGTGCCAGCAGCTTTAGCGGGGGGGGTCAAGAGACCCAGTACTTC. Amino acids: CASSFSGGGQETQYF.

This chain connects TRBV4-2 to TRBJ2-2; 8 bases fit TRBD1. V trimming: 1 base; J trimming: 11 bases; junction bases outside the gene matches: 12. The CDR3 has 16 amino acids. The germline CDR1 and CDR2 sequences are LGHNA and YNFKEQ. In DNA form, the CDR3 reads TGTGCCAGCAGCCAAGTTGGGCAGGGGGCAATCAGAGAGCTGTTTTTT. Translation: CASSQVGQGAIRELFF.

The CDR3 DNA sequence: TGTGCCAGCCGGGACAGGGGTGCCGGGGAGCTGTTTTTT. Residues: CASRDRGAGELFF. The chain is built from TRBV6-5 and TRBJ2-2; 10 nucleotides line up with TRBD1. The CDR3 runs to 13 residues. Trimming at V came to 8 bases and at J to 6 bases, leaving 3 bases not matched to a gene. Germline values: CDR1 MNHEY, CDR2 SVGAGI.

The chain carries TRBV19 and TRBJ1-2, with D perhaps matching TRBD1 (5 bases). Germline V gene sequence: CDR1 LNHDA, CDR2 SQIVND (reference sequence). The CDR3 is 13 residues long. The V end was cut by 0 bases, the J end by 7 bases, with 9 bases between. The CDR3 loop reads CASSIDGGGGYTF. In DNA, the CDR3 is TGTGCCAGTAGTATAGATGGGGGAGGTGGCTACACCTTC.

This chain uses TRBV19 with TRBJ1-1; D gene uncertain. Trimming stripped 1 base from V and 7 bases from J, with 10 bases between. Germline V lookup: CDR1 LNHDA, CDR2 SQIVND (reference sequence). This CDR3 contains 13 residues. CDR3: CASSIAHSLEAFF. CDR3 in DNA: TGTGCCAGTAGTATAGCCCACAGCCTTGAAGCTTTCTTT.

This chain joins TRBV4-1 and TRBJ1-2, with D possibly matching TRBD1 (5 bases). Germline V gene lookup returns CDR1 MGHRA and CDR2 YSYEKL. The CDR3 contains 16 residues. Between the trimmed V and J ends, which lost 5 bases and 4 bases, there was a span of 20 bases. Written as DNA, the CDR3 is TGCGCCAGCAGCGAGATCCTGCGGGGGTTCGGCTATGGCTACACCTTC. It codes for CASSEILRGFGYGYTF.

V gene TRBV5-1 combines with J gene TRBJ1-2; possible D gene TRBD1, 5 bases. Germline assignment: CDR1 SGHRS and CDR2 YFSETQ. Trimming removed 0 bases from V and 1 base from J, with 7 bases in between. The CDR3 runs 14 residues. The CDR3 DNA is TGCGCCAGCAGCTTGGACAGGAGTAACTATGGCTACACCTTC. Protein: CASSLDRSNYGYTF.

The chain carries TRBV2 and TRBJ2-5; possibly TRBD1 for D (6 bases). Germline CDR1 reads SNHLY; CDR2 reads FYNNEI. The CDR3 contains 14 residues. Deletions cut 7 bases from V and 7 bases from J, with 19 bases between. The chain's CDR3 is CASNQDSPSGTQYF. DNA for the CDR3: TGTGCCAGCAACCAGGACAGCCCTTCCGGGACCCAGTACTTC.

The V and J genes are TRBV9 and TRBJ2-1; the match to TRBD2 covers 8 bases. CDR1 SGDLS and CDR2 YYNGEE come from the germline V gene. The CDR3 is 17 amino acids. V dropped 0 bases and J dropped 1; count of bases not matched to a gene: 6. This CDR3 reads CASSVVGTSLSYNEQFF. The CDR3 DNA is TGTGCCAGCAGCGTAGTTGGGACTAGTCTTTCCTACAATGAGCAGTTCTTC.

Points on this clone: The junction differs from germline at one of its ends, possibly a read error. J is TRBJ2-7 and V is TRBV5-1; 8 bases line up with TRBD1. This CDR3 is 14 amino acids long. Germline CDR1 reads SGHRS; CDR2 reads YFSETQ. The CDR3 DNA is TGCGCCAGCAGCTTCGGAGGGACAGGTAGCCTCTCCCCCTTC. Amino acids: CASSFGGTGSLSPF.